This T cell receptor beta chain was sequenced during a study of cytomegalovirus exposure and HLA in healthy donors (dated by TCRdb to between 2016 and 2019). Background on the whole study: In an earlier analysis of under 600 of the donors, 250 to 350 Gb of sequence data and approximately 100 million unique TCR beta sequences from 150 million to 200 million T cells were reported. An early release that covered some 630 HLA-typed donors contained around 300 gigabases of sequencing data and 70 million to 100 million unique TCR sequences. Of the roughly 410 genotyped donors, approximately 80% were placed in the genetic ancestry cluster associated with self-reported Caucasian donors. The aim of the study was to test whether cataloging public T cell receptors could identify signatures of past pathogen exposure. Using immunosequencing, the study profiled T cell repertoires from roughly 650 subjects and related those repertoires to cytomegalovirus serostatus. Besides the first cohort of 500 to 700 subjects, a separate validation cohort made up of over a hundred different subjects was used. To predict cytomegalovirus infection status, the study combined high-throughput TCR immunosequencing, statistical association of individual TCRs with disease status, and machine learning. To study patterns of TCR occurrence, a later analysis re-analyzed previously published TCR beta repertoires from 500 to 850 donors and added high-resolution HLA genotyping. The later analysis used no new phenotypic data to find candidate immune exposures, relying instead on TCR beta sequences and their occurrence across donors. An earlier analysis of nearly 600 of the donors applied high-throughput TCR beta sequencing to assess whether each TCR beta V gene segment acted as functional or pseudogenic. Donor age, sex, ethnicity and CMV serostatus were compiled together with the repertoire data. A later genetic analysis used genome-wide SNP genotypes for about three fifths of the 666 donors, treating that subset as a discovery cohort. Every repertoire in the discovery cohort had been generated on one and the same sequencing platform. HLA typing covered class I and class II loci at four-digit resolution. The number of donors typed differed by locus, with about 629-630 for A, B, C, DRB1 and DQB1, 522 for DQA1, 606 for DPA1, and some 440 for DPB1. Roughly 5 DR-DQ haplotypes were handled as single units for association and clustering, since linkage in the cohort was strong. Among 398 genotyped donors of the cohort, an average of around 240,000 unique TCR beta nucleotide sequences were sequenced per donor, roughly 18% of them non-productive. The full study reports these points: A later analysis reported that several top co-occurrence clusters appeared linked to parvovirus B19, influenza, CMV and Epstein-Barr virus. It was suggested by the authors that the approach could potentially be generalized to other disease states and immunological phenotypes. Compared with equally common non-associated chains, HLA-associated TCR beta chains in a later analysis were more clonally expanded and had lower generation probabilities. In a later analysis, TCR association rates were found to vary across HLA loci, with the most associated TCRs seen for DRB1 alleles and the fewest for HLA-C alleles. An association between a missense DCLRE1C variant and V-gene and J-gene trimming of TCR beta chains was found in a later genetic analysis and replicated in an independent cohort. When HLA alleles, especially DR and DQ, strongly co-occurred, TCR associations were difficult to assign to individual alleles. A later genetic analysis reported fewer N-insertions in productive TCRs among donors in an Asian-associated ancestry cluster than the approximately 670-donor mean. The presence/absence analyses assumed that sequencing depth was roughly uniform across donors, and that assumption may not be true. Because counts were too low, about 15 rarely observed V segments, including chromosome 9 orphons, were left out of the earlier analysis of about 500 of the donors. Because HLA typing was unavailable for some donors at each locus, only the typed subset was used in association tests. A later analysis found that most CMV-associated TCR beta chains appeared HLA-restricted, with HLA associations seemingly driven largely by CMV exposure. Because the 87-base-pair reads could not distinguish some IMGT-functional V segments, including TRBV6-2 and TRBV6-3, those segments were excluded. A further reported finding was that TCR beta sequences accurately predicted the HLA-A and HLA-B alleles for most subjects in the first cohort. A total of 150 to 200 TCR beta chains were listed by the study as associated with cytomegalovirus. A later analysis associated 15,000 to 20,000 TCR beta sequences with specific HLA alleles at a false discovery rate of 0.05. In vitro tests confirmed that a few of the cytomegalovirus-associated TCR beta chains recognize cytomegalovirus antigens. A cluster of highly shared sequence variants was judged likely to be a technical artifact of the sequencing pipeline. This cohort had only TCR beta chains sequenced, and the lack of alpha or paired-chain data limited which features could be detected. In an earlier analysis of approximately 600 of the donors, most TCR beta V segments were observed in productive rearrangements about 87% or about 30% of the time, broadly matching IMGT annotations. In both the original and validation cohorts, the classifier was reported to diagnose cytomegalovirus status with high specificity and sensitivity. While some public TCRs were present in many individuals, most TCR sequences turned up only very rarely across donors. The only immune exposure information available for the cohort was CMV serostatus. Linkage disequilibrium might explain the correlated functional status among segregating V segments, but an unknown experimental factor could not be excluded.

Cut back by 5 bases and 6 bases, the V and J ends lie 14 bases apart. CDR1 and CDR2 are read off the germline V gene (reference sequence) as LNHDA and SQIVND. Its CDR3 holds 14 amino acids, cysteine through phenylalanine. Only the CDR3 part of the read is kept: 42 bases, read in frame from the first base. The cohort comprised fewer than 700 healthy bone marrow donors. All cohort members were sampled while nominally healthy, although unrecorded immune exposures were likely present. The donor was CMV seropositive and was included in the group of 250 to 300 seropositive cohort members. Every donor gave a peripheral blood sample, and the peripheral blood mononuclear cells from that sample were used for TCR beta sequencing. Genomic DNA was extracted from the blood cell samples with the Qiagen DNeasy Blood Extraction Kit. Remarks on this clone: This clone's antigen is unknown.

Library construction relied on the immunoSEQ multiplex PCR assay. The multiplex PCR relied on a mix of 60 forward primers for TCR Vbeta segments and 13 reverse primers for TCR Jbeta segments. A multiplex PCR assay on genomic DNA amplified the CDR3 region of rearranged TCR beta genes. The Illumina HiSeq System was used to sequence the amplified TCR beta libraries as 87-base-pair reads. Per the source publication's procedure: A later analysis counted about 80 million unique TCR beta chains across the 600 to 850 repertoires, and some 12 million of these chains were shared by at least two donors. Raw reads were error-corrected and collapsed into unique sequences by a nearest-neighbor algorithm in which closely related sequences were merged to remove PCR and sequencing errors. CDR3 sequences were aligned to IMGT reference sequences to assign V, D and J gene segments. For a sequence to be retained, a match of at least six nucleotides to both a V gene segment and a J gene segment was required. A rearrangement counted as productive if the CDR3 had no stop codons and remained in frame with V and J, and every other rearrangement counted as non-productive. Following IMGT convention, CDR3 was defined as the stretch from the second conserved V-encoded cysteine up to the conserved J-encoded phenylalanine. The earlier analysis of 587 of the donors excluded sequences that lacked an unambiguous match to a single V gene segment. An earlier analysis of 587 of the donors called V segments functional above 56.7% productive rearrangements and segregating when the between-donor standard deviation exceeded 5%. A statistical classification framework was built for diagnosing cytomegalovirus status from the catalog of TCR beta chain sequences. In a later analysis, TCR nucleotide sequences were compared against IMGT/GENE-DB human TR gene sequences so that V and J genes could be assigned. In a later analysis, CDR3 sequences and most-parsimonious VDJ recombination scenarios were assigned using the TCRdist pipeline. In a later analysis, each TCR beta chain was defined by its CDR3 amino acid sequence together with its V-gene family, and reads without a unique V-gene family were excluded. In a later analysis, approximately 640 highly shared, low-generation-probability nucleotide sequences were removed to address suspected cross-contamination and a sequencing artifact. A later analysis calculated a clonal expansion index for each public chain from normalized within-repertoire ranks of inferred template counts. In a later analysis, generation probabilities were computed with a VDJ recombination model fitted to out-of-frame rearrangements, and the resulting probabilities were checked against IGoR. A later analysis scored TCR-TCR, TCR-HLA and TCR-CMV co-occurrence with hypergeometric tests, applying a repertoire-size bias correction to TCR pairs. To estimate false discovery rates, a later analysis permuted the HLA or CMV assignments 20 times. In a later analysis, co-occurring TCRs were grouped using DBSCAN, with TCRdist sequence similarity added in when clustering inside HLA-allele-positive subsets. Co-occurrence clustering excluded repertoires with fewer than 30,000 or more than 120,000 public chains, plus five with anomalous nucleotide sharing. TCRdb carries this immuneACCESS record with in-frame sequences only. Its versions omit some clonotypes, under half of them owing to an unresolved V gene in the studies checked, with the rest unexplained. Clonal size and the V and J genes are those of that table, whereas D and trimming came from the DNA. The sample table records around 74,000 clones. Roughly 13% of the sample is held by the ten biggest clonotypes.

The receptor chain draws on TRBV19 and TRBJ1-5, with the D gene uncertain. This sequence originates from a man aged 45 to 65 in good health and CMV-seropositive. The sequenced sample consisted of PBMCs. The DNA reads as follows: TGTGCCAGTAGTCCAACCTCGACGGGTCAGCCCCAGCATTTT. Translated, this gives CASSPTSTGQPQHF.